One and the same sample provided the 10 T cell receptor beta chains below, sequenced in a study of OX40 agonist ivuxolimab in advanced cancers. The table came from immunoSEQ multiplex PCR; TCRdb's copy has only in-frame clones and leaves some out. The data show 20,000 to 25,000 clones, roughly 89% seen once. This material consisted of CD4+ or CD8+ T cells sorted from blood, taken in a trial of the OX40 agonist ivuxolimab. All receptors come from an adult with an advanced solid tumor such as melanoma, head and neck, liver or kidney cancer.

This rearrangement joins TRBV19 to TRBJ2-3, with unresolved D. CDR1 is LNHDA and CDR2 is SQIVND in the germline V gene (reference sequence). This CDR3 has 14 amino acids. With 5 bases removed from V and 8 bases from J, the gap between germline ends came to 17 bases. The CDR3 here is CASSPDPGLGTQYF. The CDR3 DNA sequence: TGTGCCAGTAGTCCTGACCCCGGCCTGGGTACGCAGTATTTT.

This rearrangement joins TRBV7-2 to TRBJ1-5; a possible D gene is TRBD1 (5 bases). Per germline, CDR1 SGHTA and CDR2 FQGNSA. This CDR3 has 16 residues. V lost 4 bases to trimming and J lost 1 base, with 14 bases between them. CDR3: CASSYSWGISNQPQHF. CDR3 nucleotide sequence: TGTGCCAGCAGCTACAGTTGGGGGATAAGCAATCAGCCCCAGCATTTT.

This sequence joins TRBV5-4 and TRBJ2-5, with a possible D match to TRBD2 (6 bases). V was pared by 0 bases and J by 3 bases, with 9 bases between. This CDR3 region has 14 residues. CDR1 and CDR2 (germline): SGHNT, YYREEE (reference sequence). The CDR3 is CASSLAGGKETQYF. As DNA, the CDR3 is TGTGCCAGCAGCTTGGCCGGGGGAAAAGAGACCCAGTACTTC.

The V call is TRBV19, the J call TRBJ2-4; D remains unclear. Germline values: CDR1 LNHDA, CDR2 SQIVND (reference sequence). This CDR3 region has 15 residues. Trimming shortened V by 6 bases and J by 0 bases, and 12 bases separated the two germline ends. CDR3 in amino acids: CASRPPGLAKNIQYF. The CDR3 DNA is TGTGCCAGTAGACCACCCGGGTTAGCCAAAAACATTCAGTACTTC. The complete variable domain, with remaining parts taken from reference TRBV19 and TRBJ2-4, reads DGGITQSPKYLFRKEGQNVTLSCEQNLNHDAMYWYRQDPGQGLRLIYYSQIVNDFQKGDIAEGYSVSREKKESFPLTVTSAQKNPTAFYLCASRPPGLAKNIQYFGAGTRLSVL.

The J gene is TRBJ2-2, the V gene TRBV5-8; D is possibly TRBD2 (6 bases). This CDR3 contains 16 residues. Trimming stripped 4 bases from V and 0 bases from J, with 13 bases between. CDR1 is SGHTS, CDR2 YDEGEE, per germline. CDR3 region: CASSPGGNANTGELFF. As DNA, the CDR3 is TGTGCCAGCAGCCCTGGCGGGAACGCGAACACCGGGGAGCTGTTTTTT.

J is TRBJ1-1 and V is TRBV15; D gene ambiguous. Germline V lookup: CDR1 LNHNV, CDR2 YYDKDF (reference sequence). The germline V and J ends were trimmed by 0 bases and 5 bases, with 7 bases remaining between them. The CDR3 sequence is 13 residues long. The CDR3 sequence is CATSRDPGTEAFF. The CDR3 DNA is TGTGCCACCAGCAGAGATCCCGGGACTGAAGCTTTCTTT.

There are a few counts of this clone. The rearrangement uses TRBV4-3 and TRBJ2-3; 7 positions match TRBD2. Trimming cost V 0 bases and J 3 bases; bases outside gene matches: 12. The CDR3 totals 18 residues. Germline values: CDR1 LGHNA, CDR2 YSLEER. CDR3 nucleotide sequence: TGCGCCAGCAGCCAAGATGGGAGTGCGGGAGTGGTAACAGATACGCAGTATTTT. It is translated as CASSQDGSAGVVTDTQYF.

V and J are TRBV5-1 and TRBJ2-7, with 8 nucleotides matching TRBD2. V lost 2 bases and J lost 6; bases outside the gene matches: 13. Germline loops: CDR1 SGHRS, CDR2 YFSETQ. The CDR3 extends over 16 amino acids. CDR3 sequence reads: CASSLFVSGGHSEQYF. CDR3 DNA: TGCGCCAGCAGCTTATTCGTATCGGGGGGGCATAGCGAGCAGTACTTC.

The rearrangement links TRBV7-9 to TRBJ1-5; D gene uncertain. The CDR3 runs 15 residues. Germline CDR1 reads SEHNR; CDR2 reads FQNEAQ (reference sequence). V lost 5 bases, J lost 4 bases, and 15 bases lay in between. CDR3 in amino acids: CASSPGGPSNQPQHF. The CDR3, as DNA: TGTGCCAGCAGCCCGGGCGGGCCGAGTAATCAGCCCCAGCATTTT. Full variable domain (missing parts from reference TRBV7-9 and TRBJ1-5): DTGVSQNPRHKITKRGQNVTFRCDPISEHNRLYWYRQTLGQGPEFLTYFQNEAQLEKSRLLSDRFSAERPKGSFSTLEIQRTEQGDSAMYLCASSPGGPSNQPQHFGDGTRLSIL.

This clone showed up just a few times. The same CDR3 is also encoded by other DNA sequences in this sample. This sequence joins TRBV18 and TRBJ1-1; D unclear. The V end was cut by 2 bases, the J end by 0 bases, with 4 bases between. The CDR3 has 13 residues. Germline lookup yields CDR1 KGHSH and CDR2 LQKENI. CDR3 protein: CASSPGLNTEAFF. The CDR3 nucleotides are TGTGCCAGCTCACCAGGGCTGAACACTGAAGCTTTCTTT. The whole variable domain, filled in from reference TRBV18 and TRBJ1-1, reads NAGVMQNPRHLVRRRGQEARLRCSPMKGHSHVYWYRQLPEEGLKFMVYLQKENIIDESGMPKERFSAEFPKEGPSILRIQQVVRGDSAAYFCASSPGLNTEAFFGQGTRLTVV.